This TCR beta chain derives from a study of CD8 T cells in Susac syndrome. Broader study findings: CD8+ clones in Susac expanded most in TEMRA cells and active patients.

From germline, CDR1 is MNHEY and CDR2 SMNVEV (reference sequence). This CDR3 contains 14 residues. The germline V and J ends were trimmed by 5 bases and 8 bases, with 13 bases remaining between them. It was with random hexamers that roughly 0.45 to 1 ug RNA was reverse transcribed. With immunoSEQ multiplex PCR, TCR beta CDR3 was amplified across 54 Vbeta and 13 Jbeta. One entry per CDR3 protein results from TCRdb running MiXCR on the immunoSEQ multiplex PCR reads. This sample has about 100,000 distinct CDR3 sequences, with around 95% found just once. To note about this clonotype: Its antigen is unidentified.

The TEMRA cells underwent FACS enrichment, while the CD8+ and CD4+ T cells underwent negative isolation. The rearrangement links TRBV27 to TRBJ1-6; D is undetermined. Input material: CD8+ T cells from PBMCs. This sequence was found in a human donor with Susac syndrome. The CDR3: CASSPPASDSPLHF. DNA for the CDR3: TGTGCCAGCAGTCCCCCAGCATCTGATTCACCCCTCCACTTT.